These 16 T cell receptor beta chains were all obtained from the same sample, sequenced in a study of shared clonotypes between healthy human individuals (dated by TCRdb to about 2020). The library was produced with the immunoSEQ multiplex PCR assay. Imported from immuneACCESS, the table was reduced by TCRdb to in-frame sequences with V and J called. These copies leave out some clones; in studies compared against another copy, an unresolved V gene accounts for under half, and the cause of the remainder is not known. This sample holds 630,000 or so clones; roughly 98% were observed only once. 0.3% of the sample rests with the top ten. For the CD8 naive samples, CD45RO-negative cells were positively selected for CCR7, yielding a CD45RA+CCR7+ population from which TemRA cells were excluded. The specimen sequenced was naive CD8+ T cells sorted from blood. In the paper's terms, the cell subset or site label means: CD45RA+CCR7+. The receptor set was obtained from a man aged 30 to 39 in good health.

CDR3 sequence: CASSLRRRYEQYF. The CDR3 region has the DNA TGTGCCAGCAGCTTGAGGCGGAGATACGAGCAGTACTTC. The chain is built from TRBV13 and TRBJ2-7, with unresolved D. V was pared by 3 bases and J by 4 bases, with 10 bases between. Germline V gives CDR1 PRHDT, CDR2 FYEKMQ (reference sequence). The length of the CDR3 is 13 residues.

The chain couples TRBV27 to TRBJ2-3, with 8 nucleotides matching TRBD1. The trim removed 5 bases at V and 3 bases at J, leaving 16 bases unmatched. CDR3 size: 18 residues. The germline gives CDR1 MNHEY, CDR2 SMNVEV (reference sequence). In DNA, the CDR3 is TGTGCCAGCAGTGCCGACCCTGTAGGACAGGGAAGGACAGATACGCAGTATTTT. The encoded protein is CASSADPVGQGRTDTQYF.

The V gene is TRBV28, the J gene TRBJ2-1, with 8 bases aligning to TRBD2. Germline assignment: CDR1 MDHEN and CDR2 SYDVKM. CDR3 length: 14 amino acids. V lost 9 bases, J lost 2 bases, and 6 bases stayed unmatched. The CDR3 DNA is TGTGCCAGTCAAACTAGCGGAACCTACAATGAGCAGTTCTTC. This sequence encodes CASQTSGTYNEQFF.

The chain carries TRBV13 and TRBJ2-7; 7 bases fit TRBD2. J gave up 6 bases and V 5 bases, and 7 bases lay outside the gene matches. The CDR3 runs to 13 residues. Germline V gene sequence: CDR1 PRHDT, CDR2 FYEKMQ (reference sequence). This chain's CDR3 is CASSPASGTEQYF. CDR3 nucleotide sequence: TGTGCCAGCAGCCCGGCTAGCGGAACCGAGCAGTACTTC.

Details on this clone: A junction end diverges from the germline sequence, so it may reflect a read error. The rearrangement links TRBV7-2 to TRBJ2-7; D gene unclear. Germline V lookup: CDR1 SGHTA, CDR2 FQGNSA. The CDR3 has 17 residues. CDR3 DNA: TGTGCCAGCAGCTTAGGCACAGTTGTACTCGGCTCCTACGGGCAGTACTTC. Amino acid sequence: CASSLGTVVLGSYGQYF.

For the CDR3, the DNA is TGTGCCAGCAGCTTCCCGGGAGGGCCTAAAGGAAACGCCGGGGAGCTGTTTTTT. Residues: CASSFPGGPKGNAGELFF. V usage is TRBV7-9 and J usage is TRBJ2-2; 8 nucleotides line up with TRBD2. The CDR3 sequence is 18 residues long. The V gene's germline CDR1 is SEHNR and CDR2 FQNEAQ (reference sequence). Germline trimming cut 3 bases from V and 6 bases from J; bases unmatched to any gene: 15.

This clone was counted between two and nine times. The chain couples TRBV15 to TRBJ2-1; D remains unclear. V was cut by 0 bases and J by 8 bases, with 5 bases left in between. The CDR3 is 12 residues long. CDR1 is LNHNV, CDR2 YYDKDF, per germline (reference sequence). DNA of the CDR3: TGTGCCACCAGCAGAGAAGAAGATGAGCAGTTCTTC. This translates into CATSREEDEQFF.

This rearrangement joins TRBV27 to TRBJ1-5; 8 bases align to TRBD1. V was pared by 5 bases and J by 0 bases, with 6 bases of the junction left unmatched. Germline V gene lookup returns CDR1 MNHEY and CDR2 SMNVEV (reference sequence). The CDR3 length is 16 residues. CDR3 in amino acids: CASSRTTGGSNQPQHF. DNA for the CDR3: TGTGCCAGCAGTCGAACAACAGGGGGTAGCAATCAGCCCCAGCATTTT.

This sequence joins TRBV6-5 and TRBJ2-3; D is unresolved. V was cut by 9 bases and J by 0 bases, with 10 bases left in between. Germline CDR1 and CDR2: MNHEY and SVGAGI. This CDR3 is built from 13 residues. Written as DNA, the CDR3 is TGTGCCAGTATGACGGGCAGCACAGATACGCAGTATTTT. Its translation is CASMTGSTDTQYF.

The rearrangement joins TRBV5-1 to TRBJ2-3; 9 positions match TRBD2. The V and J ends lost 0 bases and 4 bases, in that order; junction bases with no gene match: 15. Germline values: CDR1 SGHRS, CDR2 YFSETQ. The CDR3 sequence is 19 residues long. For the CDR3, the DNA is TGCGCCAGCAGCTTGGCCGTTGCTAGCGGGATAAGGAAGGCAGATACGCAGTATTTT. Protein sequence: CASSLAVASGIRKADTQYF.

The V call is TRBV6-6, the J call TRBJ1-5, with 8 bases identical to TRBD1. The V gene's germline CDR1 is MNHNY and CDR2 SVGAGI (reference sequence). CDR3 length: 15 amino acids. V lost 6 bases and J lost 7; bases outside the gene matches: 11. The CDR3 nucleotides are TGTGCCAGCAGCCCGACAGGGGAAGTACAGCAGCCCCAGCATTTT. Translated, it gives CASSPTGEVQQPQHF.

The CDR3 region has the DNA TGTGCCAGCAGCCCTAGCGGTTCCGGGGAGCTGTTTTTT. Its protein product is CASSPSGSGELFF. The rearrangement links TRBV5-6 to TRBJ2-2, with 7 bases fitting TRBD2. This CDR3 region has 13 residues. Losses at the gene ends were 4 bases for V and 6 bases for J; bases not matched to a gene: 3. CDR1 SGHDT and CDR2 YYEEEE come from the germline V gene.

The V gene is TRBV19, the J gene TRBJ2-3; D possibly corresponds to TRBD2 (5 bases). This CDR3 region has 15 residues. Per the germline V gene, CDR1 is LNHDA and CDR2 is SQIVND (reference sequence). Trimming cost V 0 bases and J 0 bases, with 7 bases left between them. The CDR3 sequence is CASSIEGGSTDTQYF. DNA of the CDR3: TGTGCCAGTAGTATAGAGGGCGGGAGCACAGATACGCAGTATTTT.

The rearrangement joins TRBV11-2 to TRBJ2-1; D remains unclear. V shed 0 bases and J shed 8 bases, with 11 bases lying between them. This CDR3 comprises 14 residues. CDR1 is SGHAT, CDR2 FQNNGV, per germline. The chain's CDR3 is CASSLENSLDEQFF. DNA for the CDR3: TGTGCCAGCAGCTTAGAGAACTCCCTAGATGAGCAGTTCTTC.

The rearrangement links TRBV11-2 to TRBJ2-5; tentative D call: TRBD2 (6 bases). The V end was cut by 6 bases, the J end by 5 bases, with 16 bases between. This CDR3 has 14 amino acids. Germline V lookup: CDR1 SGHAT, CDR2 FQNNGV. CDR3 loop: CASRMRGRAETQYF. The CDR3 nucleotides are TGTGCCAGCAGAATGCGGGGCAGGGCGGAGACCCAGTACTTC.

The chain couples TRBV6-1 to TRBJ2-7; TRBD1 matches at 7 bases. Germline assignment: CDR1 MNHNS and CDR2 SASEGT. J was trimmed by 1 base and V by 0 bases; bases with no gene match: 9. The CDR3 is made up of 17 amino acids. Here the CDR3 DNA reads TGTGCCAGCAGTGAAGCGCTTCAGGGGGACGGATCCTACGAGCAGTACTTC. Translated, it gives CASSEALQGDGSYEQYF.